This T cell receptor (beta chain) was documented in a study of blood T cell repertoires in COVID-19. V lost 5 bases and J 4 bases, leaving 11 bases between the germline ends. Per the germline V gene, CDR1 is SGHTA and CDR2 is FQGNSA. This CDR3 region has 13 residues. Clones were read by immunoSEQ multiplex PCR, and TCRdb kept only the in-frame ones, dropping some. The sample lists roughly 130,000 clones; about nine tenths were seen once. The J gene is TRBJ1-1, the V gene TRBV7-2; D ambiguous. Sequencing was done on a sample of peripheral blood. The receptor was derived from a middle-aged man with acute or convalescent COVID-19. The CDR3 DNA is TGTGCCAGCAGCCAAGCCCGGGGCACTGAAGCTTTCTTT. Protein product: CASSQARGTEAFF.